The 2 T cell receptor beta chains presented below share a single source sample, sequenced in a study of OX40 agonist ivuxolimab in advanced cancers. Clones were sequenced by immunoSEQ multiplex PCR, and TCRdb holds only the in-frame ones, with some missing. Among 35,000 to 40,000 clones listed, roughly 82% were seen once. The sequenced sample was CD4+ or CD8+ T cells sorted from blood, obtained in a trial of the OX40 agonist ivuxolimab. Receptors were obtained from an adult with an advanced solid tumor such as melanoma, head and neck, liver or kidney cancer.

The chain joins TRBV19 to TRBJ2-1, with no clear D. Germline-derived CDR1 and CDR2 are LNHDA and SQIVND (reference sequence). Trimming took 5 bases from V and 6 from J, leaving 14 bases between them. CDR3 length equals 14 residues. CDR3 protein: CASSGNLRSNEQFF. CDR3 sequence (DNA): TGTGCCAGTAGTGGCAATTTGCGAAGCAATGAGCAGTTCTTC.

This clone was observed a few times. The chain links TRBV28 to TRBJ1-1, with D unresolved. The CDR3 length is 11 residues. In germline, CDR1 is MDHEN, CDR2 SYDVKM. Trimming left V 6 bases short and J 5 bases short, with 7 bases between. CDR3 DNA: TGTGCCAGCAGGTTTCGGACTGAAGCTTTCTTT. Its protein product is CASRFRTEAFF.